These 14 T cell receptor beta chains were all obtained from the same sample, sequenced in a study of CD8 T cells in ankylosing spondylitis. Antigens of these TCRs are unknown. Study-level points and caveats: The study identified a TCR beta motif of under ten highly homologous variants that appeared characteristic of ankylosing spondylitis blood.

Via MiXCR, TCRdb re-called the 5' RACE reads, giving one row per CDR3 protein. The data contain 650,000 to 800,000 distinct CDR3 sequences, about 20% of them singletons. Sequencing used blood, either unsorted or a sorted T cell fraction (not recorded which). The origin of the receptors is a male donor with ankylosing spondylitis.

The chain couples TRBV12-3 or TRBV12-4 to TRBJ2-2; the match to TRBD1 covers 8 bases. The CDR3 contains 15 residues. The V and J ends lost 5 bases and 6 bases, in that order; junction bases with no gene match: 8. CDR3 region: CASSLKRTGPGELFF. The CDR3 DNA reads as TGTGCCAGCAGTCTGAAAAGGACAGGGCCCGGGGAGCTGTTTTTT.

The chain uses TRBV25-1 and TRBJ2-1; 7 nucleotides agree with TRBD2. V gave up 5 bases and J gave up 7 bases; unmatched junction bases: 8. The germline V gene has CDR1 MGHDK and CDR2 SYGVNS. The CDR3 totals 14 residues. The chain's CDR3 is CASSYGGRENEQFF. CDR3 DNA sequence: TGTGCCAGCAGTTACGGGGGGAGGGAGAATGAGCAGTTCTTC.

This clonotype was observed many times. The V call is TRBV5-1, the J call TRBJ2-1; D not certain. Looked up from germline, CDR1 is SGHRS and CDR2 is YFSETQ. This CDR3 region has 16 residues. V lost 3 bases, J lost 0 bases, and 13 bases lay in between. CDR3 in DNA: TGCGCCAGCAGCTATGCTACAGATATCTCCTACAATGAGCAGTTCTTC. As protein: CASSYATDISYNEQFF.

The genes are TRBV7-9 and TRBJ2-7; D remains unclear. Trimming left V 3 bases short and J 7 bases short, with 7 bases between. Per germline, CDR1 SEHNR and CDR2 FQNEAQ (reference sequence). The CDR3 runs to 11 residues. The CDR3 region has the DNA TGTGCCAGCAGCTTCGCTAGGGAGCAGTACTTC. It yields the protein CASSFAREQYF.

The chain joins TRBV20-1 to TRBJ2-2; D could derive from TRBD1 or TRBD2 (5 bases each). V was pared by 6 bases and J by 0 bases, with 17 bases between. This CDR3 is built from 16 residues. Germline CDR1 and CDR2: DFQATT and SNEGSKA (reference sequence). CDR3 protein: CSAPEPGRPNTGELFF. DNA for the CDR3: TGCAGTGCGCCCGAACCGGGACGCCCGAACACCGGGGAGCTGTTTTTT.

This clonotype showed up just a few times. The chain joins TRBV25-1 to TRBJ1-5; maybe TRBD1 (6 bases). Germline V CDR1 and CDR2: MGHDK, SYGVNS. V shed 1 base and J shed 2 bases, with 9 bases lying between them. This CDR3 region has 15 residues. The CDR3 bases are TGTGCCAGCAGTGAATTAACAGGGCGCAATCAGCCCCAGCATTTT. Encoded protein: CASSELTGRNQPQHF.

This chain uses TRBV7-2 with TRBJ2-2; the match to TRBD1 covers 10 bases. Unmatched junction bases numbered 9, after V lost 4 bases and J lost 7 bases. Germline V gene sequence: CDR1 SGHTA, CDR2 FQGNSA. The CDR3 spans 16 residues. CDR3 DNA: TGTGCCAGCAGCTCGTTCCGGGACAGGGGACGCGGGGAGCTGTTTTTT. Its protein product is CASSSFRDRGRGELFF. The full variable domain, rest sourced from reference TRBV7-2 and TRBJ2-2, is GAGVSQSPSNKVTEKGKDVELRCDPISGHTALYWYRQSLGQGLEFLIYFQGNSAPDKSGLPSDRFSAERTGGSVSTLTIQRTQQEDSAVYLCASSSFRDRGRGELFFGEGSRLTVL.

This clonotype was counted between two and nine times. The chain uses TRBV5-1 and TRBJ1-1; 9 nucleotides match TRBD1. V gave up 5 bases and J gave up 2 bases; unmatched junction bases: 7. The CDR3 is 15 amino acids. Germline V gives CDR1 SGHRS, CDR2 YFSETQ. In nucleotides, the CDR3 is TGCGCCAGCAGGGGACAGGGCCCTGTTAACACTGAAGCTTTCTTT. Its protein product is CASRGQGPVNTEAFF.

The rearrangement uses TRBV19 and TRBJ1-5; no reliable D call. The CDR3 spans 16 residues. Per germline, CDR1 LNHDA and CDR2 SQIVND (reference sequence). Trimming removed 5 bases at V and 1 base at J, with 15 bases between. CDR3 sequence (DNA): TGTGCCAGTAGTCCCACTTCGCTGCGGAGCAATCAGCCCCAGCATTTT. This codes for CASSPTSLRSNQPQHF.

CDR3 loop: CASGRGYEQYF. CDR3 nucleotide sequence: TGTGCCAGCGGCAGGGGATACGAGCAGTACTTC. This sequence joins TRBV19 and TRBJ2-7; tentatively, D is TRBD1 (6 bases). The CDR3 covers 11 residues. Germline V gene sequence: CDR1 LNHDA, CDR2 SQIVND (reference sequence). The V and J ends lost 9 bases and 4 bases respectively, with 10 bases between them.

This clonotype was observed a handful of times. V usage is TRBV12-3 or TRBV12-4 and J usage is TRBJ2-2; D is unclear. V lost 1 base to trimming and J lost 0 bases, with 12 bases between them. The CDR3 consists of 17 residues. This CDR3 reads CASSLGVYETNTGELFF. DNA of the CDR3: TGTGCCAGCAGTTTAGGGGTTTACGAGACGAACACCGGGGAGCTGTTTTTT.

In its sample, this clonotype was seen a few times. This chain connects TRBV20-1 to TRBJ1-1; tentatively, D is TRBD1 (6 bases). Trimming left V 0 bases short and J 4 bases short, with 9 bases between. The CDR3 totals 13 residues. CDR1 and CDR2 from the germline V gene are DFQATT and SNEGSKA (reference sequence). CDR3 DNA sequence: TGCAGTGCTAGAGAGGGCAGGGGCACTGAAGCTTTCTTT. It is translated as CSAREGRGTEAFF.

The V call is TRBV19, the J call TRBJ2-1; TRBD2 matches at 11 bases. This CDR3 region has 18 residues. CDR1 and CDR2 from the germline V gene are LNHDA and SQIVND (reference sequence). V was clipped by 6 bases and J by 0 bases; unmatched bases: 10. Here the CDR3 DNA reads TGTGCCAGTAGCGGAACTGGACTAGCGGGTGGCTCCTACAATGAGCAGTTCTTC. Protein sequence: CASSGTGLAGGSYNEQFF.

The V and J genes are TRBV2 and TRBJ2-1; D is ambiguous. The V and J ends lost 1 base and 13 bases respectively, with 11 bases between them. The CDR3 sequence is 12 residues long. Germline-derived CDR1 and CDR2 are SNHLY and FYNNEI. The DNA for the CDR3 is TGTGCCAGCAGTGAAGGGACCAGCTTCCAGTTCTTC. It yields the protein CASSEGTSFQFF.